The next 23 T cell receptor beta chains were all read from a single sample in a study of control samples from healthy donors and cancer patients. Measured with immunoSEQ multiplex PCR; TCRdb has only the in-frame clones, and not every one. The table shows about 94,000 clones, with 75% to 95% occurring only once. Sample: blood. The receptor source for this set is a woman younger than 35 in good health.

This clone was detected only a few times. This chain connects TRBV6-5 to TRBJ1-2, with 7 bases identical to TRBD1. CDR1 and CDR2 (germline): MNHEY, SVGAGI. Trimming at V came to 0 bases and at J to 7 bases, leaving 8 bases not matched to a gene. This CDR3 contains 15 residues. The CDR3 protein is CASSYSSSSGGGYTF. For the CDR3, the DNA is TGTGCCAGCAGTTACTCCTCCAGCTCAGGGGGTGGCTACACCTTC.

V is TRBV5-8 and J is TRBJ2-3; D is unclear. The germline gives CDR1 SGHTS, CDR2 YDEGEE. V lost 1 base and J 3 bases, leaving 6 bases between the germline ends. The CDR3 covers 13 residues. CDR3 in DNA: TGTGCCAGCAGCTTGTTTGAGACAGATACGCAGTATTTT. Its protein product is CASSLFETDTQYF.

The chain carries TRBV9 and TRBJ2-7; 9 nucleotides align to TRBD1. This CDR3 contains 17 residues. The J segment lost 4 bases and the V segment lost 4 bases, leaving 15 bases of the junction unmatched. CDR1 and CDR2 (germline): SGDLS, YYNGEE. The CDR3 DNA is TGTGCCAGCAGCCCCCCCACCGGGACAGGGATTTGGTACGAGCAGTACTTC. It codes for CASSPPTGTGIWYEQYF.

The rearrangement joins TRBV3-1 (or the pseudogene TRBV3-2) to TRBJ2-3; D may be TRBD1 or TRBD2 (6 bases each). This CDR3 has 15 residues. Trimming stripped 1 base from V and 5 bases from J, with 13 bases between. Germline V gene data show CDR1 as LGHDT and CDR2 as YNNKEL (reference sequence). CDR3 sequence (DNA): TGTGCCAGCAGCCAAGGGGGGGCCCGGGGAGATACGCAGTATTTT. Its protein product is CASSQGGARGDTQYF.

The V and J genes are TRBV19 and TRBJ1-2; D gene uncertain. Germline-derived CDR1 and CDR2 are LNHDA and SQIVND (reference sequence). The CDR3 is made up of 13 amino acids. The V and J ends lost 5 bases and 8 bases respectively, with 15 bases between them. CDR3 sequence (DNA): TGTGCCAGTAGTTCCGGGTTCCGAGAGGGCTACACCTTC. Residues: CASSSGFREGYTF.

This rearrangement joins TRBV10-3 to TRBJ1-2; TRBD1 might be the D (5 bases). Trimming cost V 1 base and J 2 bases, with 8 bases left between them. Germline V CDR1 and CDR2: ENHRY, SYGVKD. This CDR3 contains 14 residues. In nucleotides, the CDR3 is TGTGCCATCAGTGAGTTCGACAGCAACTATGGCTACACCTTC. Its protein is CAISEFDSNYGYTF.

J is TRBJ1-5 and V is TRBV6-1; tentative D call: TRBD1 (5 bases). Trimming took off 3 bases at V and 7 bases at J, with 13 bases between the two ends. CDR1 is MNHNS, CDR2 SASEGT, per germline. The CDR3 loop spans 14 amino acids. CDR3 in amino acids: CASSDRKGIQPQHF. In DNA form, the CDR3 reads TGTGCCAGCAGTGATAGGAAGGGGATCCAGCCCCAGCATTTT.

The chain combines TRBV10-1 with TRBJ1-2; unclear D gene. Germline V gene lookup returns CDR1 WNHNN and CDR2 SYGVQD (reference sequence). CDR3 length: 13 residues. Trimming took off 2 bases at V and 6 bases at J, with 10 bases between the two ends. The CDR3 region is CASSENLADGYTF. The CDR3 DNA sequence: TGCGCCAGCAGTGAGAACTTGGCTGATGGCTACACCTTC.

This chain uses TRBV7-8 with TRBJ1-1; D is uncertain. Germline CDR1 SGHVS, CDR2 FQNEAQ. The V and J ends lost 5 bases and 4 bases respectively, with 5 bases between them. This CDR3 is 11 amino acids long. CDR3 in DNA: TGTGCCAGCAGCCCGATCACTGAAGCTTTCTTT. Translation gives CASSPITEAFF.

The chain uses TRBV7-8 and TRBJ2-6; D not resolved. Trimming stripped 7 bases from V and 0 bases from J, with 4 bases between. Germline loops: CDR1 SGHVS, CDR2 FQNEAQ. The length of the CDR3 is 13 residues. In nucleotides, the CDR3 is TGTGCCAGCATAAACTCTGGGGCCAACGTCCTGACTTTC. It specifies CASINSGANVLTF.

This rearrangement joins TRBV3-1 (or the pseudogene TRBV3-2) to TRBJ1-1; the D is unclear. V was cut by 4 bases and J by 5 bases, with 14 bases left in between. The CDR3 contains 14 residues. Per germline, CDR1 LGHDT and CDR2 YNNKEL (reference sequence). The CDR3 coding sequence is TGTGCCAGCAGCCGTTTTATTGGAAATACTGAAGCTTTCTTT. The encoded protein is CASSRFIGNTEAFF.

This chain connects TRBV4-1 to TRBJ1-2; D remains ambiguous. CDR1 is MGHRA, CDR2 YSYEKL, per germline. This CDR3 region has 13 residues. V was clipped by 0 bases and J by 12 bases, with 14 bases between them. CDR3 protein: CASSQDPAPPHTF. The CDR3 nucleotides are TGCGCCAGCAGCCAAGATCCGGCACCCCCTCACACCTTC.

This clone was observed many times. The V and J genes are TRBV6-6 and TRBJ2-5; TRBD1 agrees at 9 bases. The CDR3 consists of 16 residues. Trimming cost V 7 bases and J 2 bases; bases outside gene matches: 11. CDR1 MNHNY and CDR2 SVGAGI come from the germline V gene (reference sequence). CDR3 in DNA: TGTGCCAGCATTACGGGACAGGGTTCGGGTCAAGAGACCCAGTACTTC. Its translation: CASITGQGSGQETQYF.

The V and J genes are TRBV20-1 and TRBJ2-1; D uncertain. The germline V gene has CDR1 DFQATT and CDR2 SNEGSKA (reference sequence). The V end lost 6 bases, the J end lost 6 bases, and 9 bases lay between the germline ends. The CDR3 consists of 11 residues. CDR3 sequence (DNA): TGCAGTGCGTCCCAAAGCAATGAGCAGTTCTTC. Translation: CSASQSNEQFF.

The chain uses TRBV6-5 and TRBJ1-5, with 7 positions matching TRBD1. Trimming removed 6 bases from V and 9 bases from J; junction bases left unmatched: 11. Germline CDR1 and CDR2: MNHEY and SVGAGI. This CDR3 contains 14 residues. CDR3 sequence: CASSYRQGLAPQHF. The CDR3 DNA sequence: TGTGCCAGCAGCTATAGACAGGGCCTTGCGCCCCAGCATTTT.

The chain couples TRBV5-6 to TRBJ2-5; 7 nucleotides match TRBD1. V was clipped by 2 bases and J by 2 bases; unmatched bases: 3. CDR1 is SGHDT, CDR2 YYEEEE, per germline. CDR3 length: 14 amino acids. CDR3: CASSFATGQETQYF. DNA of the CDR3: TGTGCCAGCAGCTTTGCGACAGGGCAAGAGACCCAGTACTTC.

This clone has just one count. The chain links TRBV2 to TRBJ2-1, with D possibly matching TRBD2 (5 bases). The CDR3 extends over 14 amino acids. Germline-derived CDR1 and CDR2 are SNHLY and FYNNEI. V dropped 6 bases and J dropped 5 bases, with 14 bases sitting between them. The CDR3 spells CASSRRGLDNEQFF. The CDR3 region has the DNA TGTGCCAGCAGCCGACGGGGTCTGGACAATGAGCAGTTCTTC.

The V call is TRBV7-6, the J call TRBJ2-2; TRBD2 matches 7 bases. The CDR3 has 15 amino acids. Germline V gene data show CDR1 as SGHVS and CDR2 as FNYEAQ. Trimming cost V 3 bases and J 3 bases; bases outside gene matches: 4. The CDR3 nucleotides read TGTGCCAGCAGCTTTGGCGGGGGTTACACCGGGGAGCTGTTTTTT. It translates to CASSFGGGYTGELFF.

The V call is TRBV28, the J call TRBJ2-7; D possibly matches TRBD1 or TRBD2 (5 bases each). The CDR3 is 13 residues long. Germline-derived CDR1 and CDR2 are MDHEN and SYDVKM. Between the trimmed V and J ends, which lost 9 bases and 0 bases, there was a span of 12 bases. The CDR3 reads CASEGPSSYEQYF. CDR3 bases: TGTGCCAGTGAGGGACCTAGCTCCTACGAGCAGTACTTC.

This clone was seen more than once but under ten times. CDR3 DNA sequence: TGTGCCAGTGAAGGGGGCAGAAGGTATGGCTACACCTTC. Translating gives CASEGGRRYGYTF. The V and J genes are TRBV19 and TRBJ1-2, with TRBD1 matching over 7 bases. Germline V gives CDR1 LNHDA, CDR2 SQIVND (reference sequence). V was clipped by 8 bases and J by 5 bases; unmatched bases: 8. This CDR3 spans 13 amino acids.

The chain couples TRBV24-1 to TRBJ2-3; unclear D gene. V was pared by 2 bases and J by 4 bases, with 12 bases between. Germline V gene data show CDR1 as KGHDR and CDR2 as SFDVKD. This CDR3 comprises 15 residues. CDR3 coding DNA: TGTGCCACCAGTGATTCTTCGGGTAGGCCAGATACGCAGTATTTT. This translates into CATSDSSGRPDTQYF.

Regarding this clone: Other nucleotide sequences in the sample specify the same CDR3. The chain employs TRBV18 and TRBJ1-1; perhaps TRBD1 as D (5 bases). Germline V gives CDR1 KGHSH, CDR2 LQKENI. CDR3 size: 14 residues. The V end was cut by 1 base, the J end by 1 base, with 7 bases between. The CDR3 DNA reads as TGTGCCAGCTCACCACTAACAGGGAACACTGAAGCTTTCTTT. Encoded protein: CASSPLTGNTEAFF.

The chain couples TRBV29-1 to TRBJ1-1; D may be TRBD1 (6 bases). The CDR3 totals 13 residues. Germline V gene lookup returns CDR1 SQVTM and CDR2 ANQGSEA. Between the trimmed V and J ends, which lost 7 bases and 2 bases, there was a span of 14 bases. CDR3 sequence (DNA): TGCAGCGCCTACAGGGAACTTAACACTGAAGCTTTCTTT. Protein sequence: CSAYRELNTEAFF.